Below, 20 T cell receptor beta chains from the same sample are listed, as sequenced in a study of cytomegalovirus exposure and HLA in healthy donors. A multiplex PCR was run with 60 Vbeta primers and 13 Jbeta primers. Data came from immunoSEQ multiplex PCR; TCRdb stores just in-frame clones and leaves some out. The sample records under 100,000 clones, more than 65% being singletons. Input material: PBMCs. The receptors here all came from a human donor in good health.

The chain combines TRBV4-3 with TRBJ2-7; 7 bases agree with TRBD2. Germline CDR1 is LGHNA and CDR2 is YSLEER. This CDR3 is built from 12 residues. With V trimmed by 2 bases and J by 6 bases, 1 base remained unmatched. The DNA of the CDR3 is TGCGCCAGCAGCCAACCGGGAGGCGAGCAGTACTTC. Protein product: CASSQPGGEQYF.

The chain couples TRBV6-1 to TRBJ2-1; TRBD2 matches 11 bases. Germline CDR1 reads MNHNS; CDR2 reads SASEGT. The CDR3 loop spans 15 amino acids. The J segment lost 5 bases and the V segment lost 4 bases, leaving 4 bases of the junction unmatched. DNA for the CDR3: TGTGCCAGCAGTGCAACTAGCGGGAGCCACAATGAGCAGTTCTTC. Translation gives CASSATSGSHNEQFF.

The J gene is TRBJ2-5, the V gene TRBV18, with 7 bases fitting TRBD1. TRBJ2-7 matches the DNA end more closely, so the J call is doubtful. Germline CDR1 and CDR2: KGHSH and LQKENI. The CDR3 runs 14 residues. The CDR3 DNA follows: TGTGCCAGCTCACCACCCAACAGGGGCTACGAGCAGTACTTC. This sequence encodes CASSPPNRGYEQYF.

CDR3 loop: CASSYSWDRGNSPLHF. CDR3 sequence (DNA): TGTGCCAGCAGTTACTCTTGGGACAGGGGTAATTCACCCCTCCACTTT. The genes are TRBV6-5 and TRBJ1-6; 10 positions match TRBD1. This CDR3 comprises 16 residues. Germline CDR1 and CDR2: MNHEY and SVGAGI. The V and J ends lost 0 bases and 6 bases, in that order; junction bases with no gene match: 2.

The chain uses TRBV10-3 and TRBJ1-1; D is uncertain. The germline gives CDR1 ENHRY, CDR2 SYGVKD. The CDR3 contains 12 residues. Deletions cut 11 bases from V and 5 bases from J, with 15 bases between. The CDR3 DNA is TGTGCCTCCGGCGGGGATCGGACTGAAGCTTTCTTT. This codes for CASGGDRTEAFF.

The chain links TRBV27 to TRBJ1-5; 10 bases agree with TRBD1. Germline-derived CDR1 and CDR2 are MNHEY and SMNVEV (reference sequence). With V trimmed by 4 bases and J by 12 bases, 12 bases remained unmatched. The CDR3 is made up of 15 amino acids. The CDR3 DNA follows: TGTGCCAGCAGTTCCGCCGGGACAGGGGAAATGGTCCAGCATTTT. Translation gives CASSSAGTGEMVQHF.

This clone turned up a few times. The rearrangement links TRBV4-1 to TRBJ2-1, with TRBD2 matching over 12 bases. Germline V gene lookup returns CDR1 MGHRA and CDR2 YSYEKL. V shed 10 bases and J 1 base; nucleotides not matched to a gene: 20. The CDR3 is 20 residues long. CDR3 bases: TGCGCCACTTCACAAGGGCTGGGACTAGCGGGCCAAGCGTCCTACAATGAGCAGTTCTTC. This codes for CATSQGLGLAGQASYNEQFF.

This clone occurred once. The CDR3 DNA sequence: TGTGCCAGCAGCTTAGTTACAGGGGCCGGGGATCACTACGAGCAGTACTTC. Translation gives CASSLVTGAGDHYEQYF. V gene TRBV7-9 combines with J gene TRBJ2-7; 7 bases align to TRBD1. The V segment lost 1 base and the J segment 3 bases; nucleotides outside the gene matches: 12. This CDR3 comprises 17 residues. Per germline, CDR1 SEHNR and CDR2 FQNEAQ (reference sequence).

The CDR3 DNA follows: TGTGCCATCAGTGACCCCGGGACAGGGTCCTACGAGCAGTACTTC. Protein: CAISDPGTGSYEQYF. The chain combines TRBV10-3 with TRBJ2-7; TRBD1 aligns across 9 bases. There are 15 residues in the CDR3. The V gene's germline CDR1 is ENHRY and CDR2 SYGVKD. V lost 3 bases and J lost 1; bases outside the gene matches: 4.

The J gene is TRBJ1-1, the V gene TRBV10-1; TRBD1 might be the D (5 bases). Trimming pared 2 bases from V and 2 bases from J, leaving 6 bases between. The length of the CDR3 is 13 residues. The germline CDR1 and CDR2 sequences are WNHNN and SYGVQD (reference sequence). CDR3 DNA: TGCGCCAGCAGTGAGCAGGGAAACACTGAAGCTTTCTTT. Amino acids: CASSEQGNTEAFF.

This clone came up once. The V and J genes are TRBV13 and TRBJ1-5; D is ambiguous. Germline V gene data show CDR1 as PRHDT and CDR2 as FYEKMQ (reference sequence). CDR3 length equals 12 residues. Deletions cut 5 bases from V and 12 bases from J, with 14 bases between. CDR3 region: CASSAGGQVQHF. DNA for the CDR3: TGTGCCAGCAGCGCAGGCGGGCAAGTCCAGCATTTT.

The chain combines TRBV7-8 with TRBJ2-7, with 7 bases fitting TRBD1. The V segment lost 5 bases and the J segment 2 bases; nucleotides outside the gene matches: 3. Germline V lookup: CDR1 SGHVS, CDR2 FQNEAQ. The CDR3 runs 13 residues. The CDR3 DNA reads as TGTGCCAGCAGCCGGACAGGAGCCTACGAGCAGTACTTC. This encodes CASSRTGAYEQYF.

There are a few counts of this clone. The chain recombines TRBV6-5 with TRBJ1-1, with TRBD1 as a possible D gene (6 bases). Germline V gene data show CDR1 as MNHEY and CDR2 as SVGAGI. Between the trimmed V and J ends, which lost 0 bases and 4 bases, there was a span of 9 bases. This CDR3 spans 14 amino acids. This CDR3 reads CASSYSGQSTEAFF. The CDR3 DNA reads as TGTGCCAGCAGTTACTCGGGACAAAGCACTGAAGCTTTCTTT.

The chain joins TRBV4-3 to TRBJ2-5, with D unclear. V dropped 0 bases and J dropped 2 bases, with 10 bases sitting between them. Per germline, CDR1 LGHNA and CDR2 YSLEER. The CDR3 extends over 15 amino acids. The CDR3 spells CASSQEGTEQETQYF. The CDR3 region has the DNA TGCGCCAGCAGCCAAGAAGGAACAGAACAAGAGACCCAGTACTTC.

The chain uses TRBV19 and TRBJ1-3; TRBD1 matches at 7 bases. V was pared by 9 bases and J by 2 bases, with 4 bases of the junction left unmatched. Looked up from germline, CDR1 is LNHDA and CDR2 is SQIVND (reference sequence). The CDR3 covers 13 residues. The CDR3 loop reads CARPRGTGNTIYF. For the CDR3, the DNA is TGTGCCAGACCCAGGGGGACTGGAAACACCATATATTTT.

The chain uses TRBV4-1 and TRBJ1-2, with D possibly matching TRBD1 (5 bases). The CDR3 extends over 17 amino acids. Germline V gene data show CDR1 as MGHRA and CDR2 as YSYEKL. The ends were cut back, 0 bases at V and 5 bases at J, with 19 bases in the middle. The CDR3 DNA reads as TGCGCCAGCAGCCAAGATCTCTCTCGACAGATCCCATATGGCTACACCTTC. Translated: CASSQDLSRQIPYGYTF.

This sequence joins TRBV25-1 and TRBJ1-5; 8 nucleotides line up with TRBD1. There are 14 residues in the CDR3. The ends lost 4 bases at V and 11 bases at J; junction bases unmatched: 10. CDR1 is MGHDK and CDR2 is SYGVNS in the germline V gene. The CDR3 reads CASSGTGGFSAQHF. For the CDR3, the DNA is TGTGCCAGCAGTGGTACAGGGGGTTTTTCGGCCCAGCATTTT.

This chain uses TRBV27 with TRBJ2-2, with TRBD2 matching over 14 bases. Germline CDR1 and CDR2: MNHEY and SMNVEV (reference sequence). The CDR3 consists of 21 residues. With V trimmed by 1 base and J by 1 base, 11 bases remained unmatched. Here the CDR3 reads CASSLYRGTSGSYRNTGELFF. The CDR3 DNA reads as TGTGCCAGCAGTTTATACCGGGGGACTAGCGGGAGTTATCGGAACACCGGGGAGCTGTTTTTT.

The chain is built from TRBV6-5 and TRBJ2-7; no firm D call. This CDR3 region has 14 residues. Trimming pared 0 bases from V and 3 bases from J, leaving 9 bases between. In germline, CDR1 is MNHEY, CDR2 SVGAGI. The DNA of the CDR3 is TGTGCCAGCAGTTACTCGAACGAGAACTACGAGCAGTACTTC. Its protein is CASSYSNENYEQYF.

The genes are TRBV2 and TRBJ2-7; 8 nucleotides match TRBD1. The germline CDR1 and CDR2 sequences are SNHLY and FYNNEI. With V trimmed by 6 bases and J by 1 base, 8 bases remained unmatched. The CDR3 has 15 residues. CDR3 bases: TGTGCCAGCAGCACCGGACAGGGTGTTTCCTACGAGCAGTACTTC. Translated: CASSTGQGVSYEQYF.